This section outlines one T cell receptor (beta chain) sequence together with its context. Antigen specificity is unknown. One end of the junction does not line up with germline, which may come from a read error. This sample is part of a study of response to subunit inactivated influenza vaccine. Study outcomes and limitations: Researchers suggested that each seasonal influenza vaccination recruits few new T cells.

CDR3 length: 14 amino acids. Germline CDR1 is LNHNV and CDR2 is YYDKDF (reference sequence). TCRdb processed the RT-PCR reads anew with MiXCR; each CDR3 protein has one entry. Of fewer than 600,000 distinct CDR3 sequences listed, approximately 7.2% are singletons. The chain combines TRBV15 with TRBJ1-1; D may be TRBD1 (5 bases). The starting material was PBMCs from blood, obtained around 25 months after vaccination. The receptor's source is a man between 45 and 75 years old who received an inactivated influenza vaccine. DNA of the CDR3: TGTGCCACCAGTGACAGCCGTAGGGTCACTGGAGCTTTCTTT. This gives the protein CATSDSRRVTGAFF.